Below, 28 T cell receptor beta chains from the same sample are listed, as sequenced in a study of CD8 T cells in ankylosing spondylitis (dated by TCRdb to the late 2010s). Study-wide findings and limitations: A TCR beta motif made up of 7 to 9 highly homologous amino acid variants appeared to be characteristic of blood from ankylosing spondylitis patients.

To prepare the library, 5' RACE was applied. Reads for this sample came from an Illumina HiSeq 2500. TCRdb reprocessed the public reads (quality trimming at Q25 with fastp, clone calling with MiXCR) and kept in-frame beta chains. Rows with one shared CDR3 protein collapse into an entry with the most common genes and DNA. The sample has 450,000 to 550,000 distinct CDR3 sequences on record, approximately 5.3% of them singletons. The ten largest clones add up to under 4.5% of the sample. The antigens of these receptors remain unknown. Sequences were obtained from blood, either unsorted or a sorted T cell fraction (not recorded which). The receptor source for this set is a male donor with ankylosing spondylitis.

This clonotype was seen many times. The chain joins TRBV20-1 to TRBJ2-5; tentatively, D is TRBD1 (6 bases). CDR3 length: 14 residues. From germline, CDR1 is DFQATT and CDR2 SNEGSKA (reference sequence). Trimming took 6 bases from V and 0 from J, leaving 14 bases between them. CDR3 nucleotide sequence: TGCAGTGCGCCCGGGACACCAAACCAAGAGACCCAGTACTTC. It is translated as CSAPGTPNQETQYF.

This clonotype was observed at least ten times. The chain has TRBV20-1 and TRBJ2-3; D is ambiguous. V lost 0 bases and J 2 bases, leaving 9 bases between the germline ends. The germline CDR1 and CDR2 sequences are DFQATT and SNEGSKA (reference sequence). The CDR3 is made up of 14 amino acids. The DNA of the CDR3 is TGCAGTGCTAGAGATCCCCTAAACACAGATACGCAGTATTTT. Protein product: CSARDPLNTDTQYF.

This clonotype was counted many times. This CDR3 reads CATSSGTLGSVEKLFF. CDR3 nucleotides: TGTGCCACCAGCAGCGGGACGTTGGGGTCCGTCGAAAAACTGTTTTTT. V and J are TRBV15 and TRBJ1-4, with D possibly TRBD1 on 5 matching bases. Germline CDR1 is LNHNV and CDR2 is YYDKDF (reference sequence). With 3 bases removed from V and 8 bases from J, the gap between germline ends came to 19 bases. CDR3 length equals 16 residues.

This clonotype has at least ten counts. The V gene is TRBV4-3, the J gene TRBJ2-3; D gene ambiguous. This CDR3 is built from 12 residues. CDR1 LGHNA and CDR2 YSLEER come from the germline V gene. V lost 4 bases to trimming and J lost 6 bases, with 8 bases between them. The DNA of the CDR3 is TGCGCCAGCAGCCGGACGCCGGATACGCAGTATTTT. This gives the protein CASSRTPDTQYF.

This clonotype was counted at least ten times. V gene TRBV11-2 combines with J gene TRBJ1-3, with D perhaps TRBD1 (6 bases). The CDR3 covers 17 residues. Germline V CDR1 and CDR2: SGHAT, FQNNGV. Deletions cut 8 bases from V and 3 bases from J, with 23 bases between. The CDR3 spells CASATLQGREGGNTIYF. CDR3 in DNA: TGTGCCAGCGCCACGTTACAGGGAAGAGAGGGTGGAAACACCATATATTTT. The variable domain in full, completed from reference TRBV11-2 and TRBJ1-3, reads EAGVAQSPRYKIIEKRQSVAFWCNPISGHATLYWYQQILGQGPKLLIQFQNNGVVDDSQLPKDRFSAERLKGVDSTLKIQPAKLEDSAVYLCASATLQGREGGNTIYFGEGSWLTVV.

This clonotype occurred many times. The chain links TRBV20-1 to TRBJ2-5, with a possible D match to TRBD1 (6 bases). Between the trimmed V and J ends, which lost 3 bases and 5 bases, there was a span of 16 bases. This CDR3 spans 14 amino acids. Germline V gives CDR1 DFQATT, CDR2 SNEGSKA (reference sequence). CDR3 region: CSASWGHEKETQYF. CDR3 nucleotides: TGCAGTGCTAGCTGGGGACATGAGAAGGAGACCCAGTACTTC.

This clonotype was seen many times. The chain is built from TRBV6-5 and TRBJ1-2, with D maybe TRBD1 (5 bases). Trimming took off 0 bases at V and 7 bases at J, with 15 bases between the two ends. Germline V gene data show CDR1 as MNHEY and CDR2 as SVGAGI. This CDR3 is built from 15 residues. For the CDR3, the DNA is TGTGCCAGCAGTTACTCGGGGGGGGGATGGGCTGGCTACACCTTC. Translated, it gives CASSYSGGGWAGYTF.

This clonotype was counted ten times or more. The chain recombines TRBV6-5 with TRBJ2-7; D gene ambiguous. Trimming removed 0 bases from V and 9 bases from J, with 18 bases in between. This CDR3 contains 15 residues. CDR1 is MNHEY and CDR2 is SVGAGI in the germline V gene. The CDR3 nucleotides are TGTGCCAGCAGTTACTCGATAGGTCGTGGTTGGGCGCAGTACTTC. Translating gives CASSYSIGRGWAQYF.

In this sample, this clonotype turned up many times. The chain combines TRBV7-2 with TRBJ2-1; either TRBD1 or TRBD2 may fit D (5 bases each). Germline lookup yields CDR1 SGHTA and CDR2 FQGNSA. V lost 1 base, J lost 9 bases, and 7 bases lay in between. The CDR3 sequence is 12 residues long. CDR3 nucleotides: TGTGCCAGCAGCTTAGGGGACGCTGAGCAGTTCTTC. Translating it yields CASSLGDAEQFF. Full variable domain (rest looked up from reference TRBV7-2 and TRBJ2-1): GAGVSQSPSNKVTEKGKDVELRCDPISGHTALYWYRQSLGQGLEFLIYFQGNSAPDKSGLPSDRFSAERTGGSVSTLTIQRTQQEDSAVYLCASSLGDAEQFFGPGTRLTVL.

The sample holds many counts of this clonotype. This sequence joins TRBV6-1 and TRBJ1-3; tentatively, D is TRBD1 (6 bases). Germline-derived CDR1 and CDR2 are MNHNS and SASEGT. With 5 bases removed from V and 2 bases from J, the gap between germline ends came to 13 bases. The CDR3 is made up of 15 amino acids. CDR3: CASSLYRTAGNTIYF. The CDR3 coding sequence is TGTGCCAGCAGTCTCTACCGGACAGCTGGAAACACCATATATTTT.

This clonotype was recorded many times. CDR3 DNA sequence: TGTGCCAGCAGCTTGGTACGTGGGAGGAACGAGCAGTACTTC. Translating gives CASSLVRGRNEQYF. V gene TRBV7-2 combines with J gene TRBJ2-7; weak D call: TRBD2 (6 bases). V was clipped by 3 bases and J by 5 bases, with 14 bases between them. This CDR3 is built from 14 residues. Germline values: CDR1 SGHTA, CDR2 FQGNSA.

This clonotype has ten or more counts. The chain is built from TRBV2 and TRBJ1-2, with TRBD1 identical over 10 bases. This CDR3 contains 14 residues. Germline V gene sequence: CDR1 SNHLY, CDR2 FYNNEI. The V and J ends lost 6 bases and 8 bases, in that order; junction bases with no gene match: 9. DNA of the CDR3: TGTGCCAGCAGGGATGGGACAGGGGTTCAGGGCTACACCTTC. Protein: CASRDGTGVQGYTF.

This clonotype has at least ten counts. The J gene is TRBJ2-7, the V gene TRBV5-6; no definite D call. The germline CDR1 and CDR2 sequences are SGHDT and YYEEEE. This CDR3 is built from 14 residues. With 0 bases removed from V and 2 bases from J, the gap between germline ends came to 9 bases. For the CDR3, the DNA is TGTGCCAGCAGCTTGGCACAGTCACCCTACGAGCAGTACTTC. Translating it yields CASSLAQSPYEQYF.

In this sample, this clonotype turned up many times. The chain joins TRBV29-1 to TRBJ1-2; D gene ambiguous. The ends were cut back, 3 bases at V and 3 bases at J, with 8 bases in the middle. Germline V CDR1 and CDR2: SQVTM, ANQGSEA. The CDR3 extends over 12 amino acids. The CDR3 nucleotides are TGCAGCGTTGAGGGTCAAGACTATGGCTACACCTTC. This codes for CSVEGQDYGYTF.

This clonotype was observed at least ten times. This chain uses TRBV6-1 with TRBJ2-2; 11 nucleotides agree with TRBD2. Per the germline V gene, CDR1 is MNHNS and CDR2 is SASEGT. The CDR3 is made up of 16 amino acids. With 4 bases clipped from V and 2 bases from J, the junction kept 3 bases outside the gene matches. The CDR3 protein is CASSGLAGYNTGELFF. The CDR3 bases are TGTGCCAGCAGTGGACTAGCGGGATATAACACCGGGGAGCTGTTTTTT.

This clonotype was detected many times. The rearrangement joins TRBV5-1 to TRBJ1-1, with 7 bases that match TRBD1. V trimming: 2 bases; J trimming: 2 bases; junction bases outside the gene matches: 9. CDR3 size: 16 residues. Per germline, CDR1 SGHRS and CDR2 YFSETQ. The CDR3 DNA reads TGCGCCAGCAGCTTTCTAACCGGGACAGTTAACACTGAAGCTTTCTTT. Protein: CASSFLTGTVNTEAFF. Complete variable domain (other parts from reference TRBV5-1 and TRBJ1-1): KAGVTQTPRYLIKTRGQQVTLSCSPISGHRSVSWYQQTPGQGLQFLFEYFSETQRNKGNFPGRFSGRQFSNSRSEMNVSTLELGDSALYLCASSFLTGTVNTEAFFGQGTRLTVV.

This clonotype was picked up many times. The rearrangement uses TRBV27 and TRBJ2-1; possibly TRBD1 for D (5 bases). The CDR3 contains 13 residues. Germline V gives CDR1 MNHEY, CDR2 SMNVEV (reference sequence). V was cut by 2 bases and J by 9 bases, with 11 bases left in between. Here the CDR3 reads CASSLLGQGEQFF. The CDR3 nucleotides are TGTGCCAGCAGTTTACTCGGTCAGGGTGAGCAGTTCTTC.

A few counts support this clonotype. The V call is TRBV6-2 or TRBV6-3, the J call TRBJ1-2; D call uncertain. This CDR3 spans 16 amino acids. V was pared by 2 bases and J by 2 bases, with 15 bases between. Looked up from germline, CDR1 is MNHEY and CDR2 is SVGEGT. In nucleotides, the CDR3 is TGTGCCAGCAGTTACAAGAGCTTAAATGCGAACTATGGCTACACCTTC. Protein product: CASSYKSLNANYGYTF.

This clonotype was observed at least ten times. The genes are TRBV5-1 and TRBJ2-7, with 14 bases aligning to TRBD2. This CDR3 is 16 amino acids long. The germline gives CDR1 SGHRS, CDR2 YFSETQ. After removal of 0 bases from V and 5 bases from J, the junction contained 4 bases not matched to a gene. The CDR3 protein is CASSLGLAGGPHEQYF. For the CDR3, the DNA is TGCGCCAGCAGCTTGGGACTAGCGGGAGGGCCTCACGAGCAGTACTTC.

This clonotype was seen at least ten times. This chain joins TRBV20-1 and TRBJ1-6, with 7 bases that match TRBD1. Germline V gives CDR1 DFQATT, CDR2 SNEGSKA (reference sequence). Trimming at V came to 1 base and at J to 10 bases, leaving 4 bases not matched to a gene. The CDR3 contains 13 residues. CDR3 DNA sequence: TGCAGTGCTAGAGGACAGGGAATCTCACCCCTCCACTTT. This encodes CSARGQGISPLHF.

This clonotype was recorded many times. The chain recombines TRBV28 with TRBJ1-3; no reliable D call. The CDR3 covers 12 residues. V shed 6 bases and J shed 5 bases, with 8 bases lying between them. Germline CDR1 is MDHEN and CDR2 is SYDVKM. The chain's CDR3 is CASSLQRNTIYF. CDR3 nucleotides: TGTGCCAGCAGCCTACAGAGAAACACCATATATTTT.

This chain links TRBV20-1 with TRBJ2-5, with a tentative D call TRBD1 (5 bases). From germline, CDR1 is DFQATT and CDR2 SNEGSKA (reference sequence). This CDR3 has 15 residues. V was trimmed by 6 bases and J by 5 bases, leaving 22 bases between them. The CDR3 DNA follows: TGCAGTGCCTTCACCCAGACAGCCAAGGGGGAGACCCAGTACTTC. It encodes CSAFTQTAKGETQYF.

This clonotype was seen many times. The rearrangement uses TRBV12-3 or TRBV12-4 and TRBJ1-1; possibly TRBD1 for D (6 bases). CDR3 length: 12 residues. The ends were cut back, 6 bases at V and 7 bases at J, with 12 bases in the middle. The CDR3 protein is CASSSGAGEAFF. CDR3 DNA: TGTGCCAGCAGCTCAGGGGCCGGTGAAGCTTTCTTT.

This clonotype came up many times. The rearrangement links TRBV12-3 or TRBV12-4 to TRBJ2-2; tentative D call: TRBD2 (6 bases). The CDR3 runs 13 residues. The V gene lost 6 bases and the J gene lost 5 bases, with 10 bases spanning the gap. The CDR3 nucleotides are TGTGCCAGCAGAAAGGAGGGAACCGGGGAGCTGTTTTTT. Its protein product is CASRKEGTGELFF.

This clonotype was detected ten times or more. The chain recombines TRBV20-1 with TRBJ2-1; the D is unclear. V lost 3 bases, J lost 4 bases, and 13 bases lay in between. This CDR3 is built from 14 residues. Germline-derived CDR1 and CDR2 are DFQATT and SNEGSKA (reference sequence). The CDR3 DNA sequence: TGCAGTGCTAGCCCCGGTTTGATTTACAATGAGCAGTTCTTC. Translated, it gives CSASPGLIYNEQFF.

CDR3 protein: CASSLVVGRASSYEQYF. In nucleotides, the CDR3 is TGTGCCAGCAGCTTAGTTGTCGGGAGAGCTAGCTCCTACGAGCAGTACTTC. V is TRBV7-2 and J is TRBJ2-7; the D gene is possibly TRBD2 (6 bases). Germline V gene sequence: CDR1 SGHTA, CDR2 FQGNSA. This CDR3 is 17 amino acids long. Trimming removed 1 base at V and 0 bases at J, with 16 bases between.

This clonotype was detected a few times. The rearrangement links TRBV7-9 to TRBJ1-5; D might be TRBD1 (6 bases). V lost 5 bases and J lost 9, with 20 bases in between. Germline CDR1 SEHNR, CDR2 FQNEAQ (reference sequence). The CDR3 is made up of 15 amino acids. CDR3 region: CASSRSGQLNSPQHF. The CDR3 DNA is TGTGCCAGCAGCAGAAGCGGACAGCTCAATTCGCCCCAGCATTTT. Drawing the rest from reference TRBV7-9 and TRBJ1-5, the complete variable domain is DTGVSQNPRHKITKRGQNVTFRCDPISEHNRLYWYRQTLGQGPEFLTYFQNEAQLEKSRLLSDRFSAERPKGSFSTLEIQRTEQGDSAMYLCASSRSGQLNSPQHFGDGTRLSIL.

This clonotype occurred many times. The gene calls are TRBV6-2 or TRBV6-3 and TRBJ2-7; D remains unclear. V was trimmed by 0 bases and J by 6 bases, leaving 21 bases between them. The CDR3 runs to 17 residues. Germline V gives CDR1 MNHEY, CDR2 SVGEGT. This CDR3 is CASSYSIGSSEHGEQYF. CDR3 coding DNA: TGTGCCAGCAGTTACTCGATCGGGTCTTCCGAGCACGGCGAGCAGTACTTC.